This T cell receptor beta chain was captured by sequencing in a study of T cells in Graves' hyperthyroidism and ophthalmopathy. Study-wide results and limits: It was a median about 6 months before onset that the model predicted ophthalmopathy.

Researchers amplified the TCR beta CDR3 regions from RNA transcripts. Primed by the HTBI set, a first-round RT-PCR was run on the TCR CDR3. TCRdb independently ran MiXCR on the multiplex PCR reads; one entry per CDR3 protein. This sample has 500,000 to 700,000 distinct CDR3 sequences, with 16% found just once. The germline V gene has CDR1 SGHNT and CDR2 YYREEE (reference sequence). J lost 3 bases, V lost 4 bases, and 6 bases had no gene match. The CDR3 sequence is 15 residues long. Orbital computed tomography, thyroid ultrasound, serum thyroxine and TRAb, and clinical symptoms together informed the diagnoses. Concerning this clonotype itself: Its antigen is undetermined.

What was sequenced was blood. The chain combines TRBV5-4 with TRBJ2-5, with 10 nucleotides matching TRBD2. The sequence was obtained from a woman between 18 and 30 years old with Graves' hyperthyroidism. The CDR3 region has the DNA TGTGCCAGCAGCCCTAGCGGGGGAGCCGAAGAGACCCAGTACTTC. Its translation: CASSPSGGAEETQYF.